This T cell receptor beta chain emerged from a study of glioma-infiltrating T cells. Turning to the study itself: Low-grade gliomas were grade II; glioblastomas were grade IV at initial diagnosis.

Trimming left V 7 bases short and J 7 bases short, with 10 bases between. The CDR3 is 11 residues long. This clonotype was found a few times. The antigen is not known. Using RNA template, CDR3s of TCR alpha and beta were amplified with iRepertoire arm-PCR. TCRdb reprocessed the multiplex PCR reads via MiXCR and lists one record per CDR3 protein. This table has approximately 400,000 distinct CDR3 sequences, 41% appearing once. Notes on the study in general: Shared blood CDR3 signature motifs marked patients with low tissue-blood divergence.

This chain connects TRBV12-3 or TRBV12-4 to TRBJ1-1, with TRBD1 as a possible D gene (5 bases). The sequencing sample was made of glioma tissue, nonneoplastic brain tissue, or PBMCs (not recorded which). The clonotype comes from a human donor with low-grade glioma or glioblastoma, undergoing nonglioma brain surgery, or in good health (not recorded which). CDR3 amino acids: CASTAGGEAFF. In nucleotides, the CDR3 is TGTGCCAGCACCGCGGGGGGTGAAGCTTTCTTT.